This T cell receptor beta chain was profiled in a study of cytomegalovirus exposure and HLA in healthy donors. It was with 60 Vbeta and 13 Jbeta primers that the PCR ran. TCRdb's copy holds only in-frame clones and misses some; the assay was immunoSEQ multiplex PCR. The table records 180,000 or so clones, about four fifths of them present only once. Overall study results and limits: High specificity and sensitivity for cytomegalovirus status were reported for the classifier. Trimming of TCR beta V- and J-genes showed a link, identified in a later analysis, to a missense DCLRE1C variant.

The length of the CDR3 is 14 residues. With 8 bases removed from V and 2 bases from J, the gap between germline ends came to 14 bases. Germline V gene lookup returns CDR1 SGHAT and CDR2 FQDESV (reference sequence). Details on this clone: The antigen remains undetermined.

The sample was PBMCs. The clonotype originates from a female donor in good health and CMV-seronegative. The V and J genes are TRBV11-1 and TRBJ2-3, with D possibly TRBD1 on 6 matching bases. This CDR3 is CASGRRGNTDTQYF. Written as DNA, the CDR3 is TGTGCCAGCGGACGTAGGGGGAACACAGATACGCAGTATTTT.